The following is a TCR beta chain sequence with its context. Antigen: not known. The data were obtained in a study of cytomegalovirus exposure and HLA in healthy donors. Across the whole study: Some 85 million unique TCRs, all from HLA-typed donors, were included in an early release of the data.

Study-wide results and limits: Follow-up analysis found HLA locus-dependent TCR association rates, highest for DRB1 and lowest for HLA-C.

The V and J ends lost 3 bases and 7 bases respectively, with 13 bases between them. CDR3 length: 14 residues. CDR1 and CDR2 from the germline V gene are MNHEY and SMNVEV (reference sequence). The PCR was carried out with 60 Vbeta primers and 13 Jbeta primers. In the original processing: In a later analysis, of some 80 million unique beta chains, roughly 10 million appeared in at least two donors. The assay was immunoSEQ multiplex PCR, and TCRdb's table has in-frame clones only and misses some. Clone size and the V and J calls come from that table; the DNA yielded D and trimming. The table includes approximately 140,000 clones, about three quarters detected once.

The chain is built from TRBV27 and TRBJ2-1; possibly TRBD1 for D (6 bases). The receptor comes from a middle-aged man in good health and CMV-seropositive. The sequencing sample was made of PBMCs. CDR3 sequence (DNA): TGTGCCAGCAGTTTCAAAACTCAGGGGAATGAGCAGTTCTTC. Amino acids: CASSFKTQGNEQFF.